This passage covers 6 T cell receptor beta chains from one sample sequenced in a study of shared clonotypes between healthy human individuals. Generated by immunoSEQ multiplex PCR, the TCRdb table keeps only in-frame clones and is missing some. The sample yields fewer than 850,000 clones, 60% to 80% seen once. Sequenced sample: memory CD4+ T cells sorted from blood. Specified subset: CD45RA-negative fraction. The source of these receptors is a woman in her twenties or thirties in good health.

This chain's CDR3 is CASSETGVTEAFF. The DNA for the CDR3 is TGTGCCAGTAGCGAGACAGGGGTCACTGAAGCTTTCTTT. The chain joins TRBV19 to TRBJ1-1; 8 nucleotides align to TRBD1. The length of the CDR3 is 13 residues. Germline values: CDR1 LNHDA, CDR2 SQIVND (reference sequence). The junction had 4 bases not matched to a gene; V was cut back by 6 bases and J by 4 bases.

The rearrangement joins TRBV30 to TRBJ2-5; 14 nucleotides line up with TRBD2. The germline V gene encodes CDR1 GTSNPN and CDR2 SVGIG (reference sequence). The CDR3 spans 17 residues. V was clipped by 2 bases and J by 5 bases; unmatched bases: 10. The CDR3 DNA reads TGTGCCTGGAGTACGGGGACTAGCGGGAGTTGGTGGGAGACCCAGTACTTC. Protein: CAWSTGTSGSWWETQYF.

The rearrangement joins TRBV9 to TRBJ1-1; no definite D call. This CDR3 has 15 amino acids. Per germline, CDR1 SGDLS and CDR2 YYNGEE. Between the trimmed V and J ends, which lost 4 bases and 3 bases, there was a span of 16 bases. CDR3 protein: CASSLGHNGDTEAFF. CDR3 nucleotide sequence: TGTGCCAGCAGCCTAGGGCACAATGGGGACACTGAAGCTTTCTTT.

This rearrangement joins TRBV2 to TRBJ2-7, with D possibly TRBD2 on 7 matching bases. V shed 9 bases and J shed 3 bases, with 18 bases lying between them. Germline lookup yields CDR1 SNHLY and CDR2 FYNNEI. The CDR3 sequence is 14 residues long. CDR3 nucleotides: TGTGCCAGTAGGGATGGGGGGGCAGTCTACGAGCAGTACTTC. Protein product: CASRDGGAVYEQYF.

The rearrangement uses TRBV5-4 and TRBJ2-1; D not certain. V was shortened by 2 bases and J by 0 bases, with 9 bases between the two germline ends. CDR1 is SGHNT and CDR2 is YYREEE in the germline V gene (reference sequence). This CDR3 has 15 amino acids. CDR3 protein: CASSLKVSSYNEQFF. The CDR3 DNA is TGTGCCAGCAGCTTAAAAGTGAGCTCCTACAATGAGCAGTTCTTC.

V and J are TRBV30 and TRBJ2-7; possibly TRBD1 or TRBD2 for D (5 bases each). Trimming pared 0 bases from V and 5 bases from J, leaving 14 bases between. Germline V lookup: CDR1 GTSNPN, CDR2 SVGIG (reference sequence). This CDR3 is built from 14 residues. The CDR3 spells CAWSVWGSRNEQYF. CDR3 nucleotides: TGTGCCTGGAGTGTTTGGGGGAGTAGAAACGAGCAGTACTTC.